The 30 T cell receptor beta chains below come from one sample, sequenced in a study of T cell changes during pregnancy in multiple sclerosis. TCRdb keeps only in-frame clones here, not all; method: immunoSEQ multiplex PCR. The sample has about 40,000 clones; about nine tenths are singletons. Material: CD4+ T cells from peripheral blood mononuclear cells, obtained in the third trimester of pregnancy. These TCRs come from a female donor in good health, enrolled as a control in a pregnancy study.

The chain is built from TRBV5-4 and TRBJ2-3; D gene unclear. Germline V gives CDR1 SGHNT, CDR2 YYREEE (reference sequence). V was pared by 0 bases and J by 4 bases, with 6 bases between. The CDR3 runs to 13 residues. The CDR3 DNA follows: TGTGCCAGCAGCTTGGCCGAGGCAGATACGCAGTATTTT. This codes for CASSLAEADTQYF.

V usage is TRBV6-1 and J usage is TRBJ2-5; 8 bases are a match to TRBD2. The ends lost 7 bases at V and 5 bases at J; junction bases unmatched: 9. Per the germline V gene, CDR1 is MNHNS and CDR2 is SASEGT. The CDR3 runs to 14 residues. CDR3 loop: CASIRAGAGETQYF. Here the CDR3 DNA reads TGTGCCAGCATTAGAGCGGGAGCTGGGGAGACCCAGTACTTC.

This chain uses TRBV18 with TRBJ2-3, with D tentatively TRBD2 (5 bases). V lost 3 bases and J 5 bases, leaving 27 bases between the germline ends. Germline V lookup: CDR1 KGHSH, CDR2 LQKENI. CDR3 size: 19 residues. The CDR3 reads CASSPRTGLDSPGGDTQYF. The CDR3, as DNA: TGTGCCAGCTCACCGCGGACTGGACTTGACTCCCCAGGTGGAGATACGCAGTATTTT. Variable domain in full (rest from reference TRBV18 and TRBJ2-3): NAGVMQNPRHLVRRRGQEARLRCSPMKGHSHVYWYRQLPEEGLKFMVYLQKENIIDESGMPKERFSAEFPKEGPSILRIQQVVRGDSAAYFCASSPRTGLDSPGGDTQYFGPGTRLTVL.

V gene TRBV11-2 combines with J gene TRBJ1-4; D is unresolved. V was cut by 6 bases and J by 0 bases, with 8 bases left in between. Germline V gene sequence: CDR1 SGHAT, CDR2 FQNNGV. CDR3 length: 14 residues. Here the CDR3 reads CASRRNPTNEKLFF. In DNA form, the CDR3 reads TGTGCCAGCAGGCGGAACCCAACTAATGAAAAACTGTTTTTT.

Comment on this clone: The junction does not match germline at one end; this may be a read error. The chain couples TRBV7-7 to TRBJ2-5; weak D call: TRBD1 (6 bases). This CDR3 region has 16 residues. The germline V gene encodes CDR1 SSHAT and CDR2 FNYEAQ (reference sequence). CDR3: CASSLAPRGYQETQYF. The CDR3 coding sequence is TGTGCTAGCAGCTTAGCCCCTAGGGGGTACCAAGAGACCCAGTACTTC.

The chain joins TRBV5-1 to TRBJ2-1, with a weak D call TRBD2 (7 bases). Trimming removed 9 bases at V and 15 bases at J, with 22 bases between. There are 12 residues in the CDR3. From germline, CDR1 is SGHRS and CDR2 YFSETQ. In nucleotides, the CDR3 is TGCGCCACCTTACCAGAGGGGGGGAGGATGTTCTTC. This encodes CATLPEGGRMFF.

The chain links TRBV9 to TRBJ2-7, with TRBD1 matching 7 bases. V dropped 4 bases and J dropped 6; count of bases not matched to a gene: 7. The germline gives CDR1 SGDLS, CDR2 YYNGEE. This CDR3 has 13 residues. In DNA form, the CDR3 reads TGTGCCAGCAGCCCCCAACAGGGGTTCGAGCAGTACTTC. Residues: CASSPQQGFEQYF.

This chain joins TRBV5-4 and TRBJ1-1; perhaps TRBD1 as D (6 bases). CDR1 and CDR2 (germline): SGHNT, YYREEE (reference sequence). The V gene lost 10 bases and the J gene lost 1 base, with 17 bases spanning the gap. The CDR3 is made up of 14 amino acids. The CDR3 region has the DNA TGTGCCGGGACAAGAAGCAATCGGAACACTGAAGCTTTCTTT. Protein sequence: CAGTRSNRNTEAFF.

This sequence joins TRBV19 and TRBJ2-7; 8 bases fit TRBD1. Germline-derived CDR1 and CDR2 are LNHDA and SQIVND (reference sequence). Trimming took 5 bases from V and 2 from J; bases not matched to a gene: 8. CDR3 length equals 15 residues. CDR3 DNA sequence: TGTGCCAGTAGTCCTCGACAGGGGAAGGCCTACGAGCAGTACTTC. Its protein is CASSPRQGKAYEQYF.

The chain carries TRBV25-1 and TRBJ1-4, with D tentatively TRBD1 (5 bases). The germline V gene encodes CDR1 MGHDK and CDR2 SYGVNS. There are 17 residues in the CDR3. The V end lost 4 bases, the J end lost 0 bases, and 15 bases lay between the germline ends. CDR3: CASSAWGGQSTNEKLFF. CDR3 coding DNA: TGTGCCAGCAGTGCTTGGGGGGGTCAATCAACTAATGAAAAACTGTTTTTT.

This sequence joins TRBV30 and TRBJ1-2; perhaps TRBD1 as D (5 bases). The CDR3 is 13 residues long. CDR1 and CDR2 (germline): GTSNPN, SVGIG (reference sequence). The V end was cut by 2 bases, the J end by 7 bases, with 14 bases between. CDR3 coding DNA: TGTGCCTGGAGTTTTCAGGGTAACAGTGGCTACACCTTC. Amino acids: CAWSFQGNSGYTF.

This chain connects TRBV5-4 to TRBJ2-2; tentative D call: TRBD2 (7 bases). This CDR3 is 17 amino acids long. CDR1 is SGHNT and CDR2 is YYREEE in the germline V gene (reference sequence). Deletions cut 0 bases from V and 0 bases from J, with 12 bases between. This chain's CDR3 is CASSLDRGGANTGELFF. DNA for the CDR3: TGTGCCAGCAGCTTGGATAGGGGGGGCGCGAACACCGGGGAGCTGTTTTTT.

DNA for the CDR3: TGTGCCACCAGCAGAGGATTCGGCGGGGTGTACAATGAGCAGTTCTTC. Its translation: CATSRGFGGVYNEQFF. This chain connects TRBV15 to TRBJ2-1, with TRBD2 as a possible D gene (6 bases). CDR3 length equals 16 residues. The V gene lost 1 base and the J gene lost 4 bases, with 14 bases spanning the gap. CDR1 and CDR2 from the germline V gene are LNHNV and YYDKDF (reference sequence).

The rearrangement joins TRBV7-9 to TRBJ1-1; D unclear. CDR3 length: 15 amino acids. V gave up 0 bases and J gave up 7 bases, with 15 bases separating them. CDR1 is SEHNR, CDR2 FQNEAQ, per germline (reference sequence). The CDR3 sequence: CASSLADPRADEAFF. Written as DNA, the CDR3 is TGTGCCAGCAGCTTAGCTGACCCGCGGGCAGATGAAGCTTTCTTT.

CDR3 sequence reads: CASLGQGGKTQYF. For the CDR3, the DNA is TGTGCCAGTCTAGGACAGGGAGGAAAGACCCAGTACTTC. This chain links TRBV19 with TRBJ2-5, with 8 bases fitting TRBD1. The V and J ends lost 8 bases and 6 bases, in that order; junction bases with no gene match: 8. This CDR3 contains 13 residues. In germline, CDR1 is LNHDA, CDR2 SQIVND (reference sequence).

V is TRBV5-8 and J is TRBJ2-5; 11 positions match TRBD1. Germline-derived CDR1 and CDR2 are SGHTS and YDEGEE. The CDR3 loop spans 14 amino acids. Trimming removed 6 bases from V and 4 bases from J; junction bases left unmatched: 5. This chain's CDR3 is CASNAGTGGETQYF. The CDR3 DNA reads TGTGCCAGCAATGCCGGGACAGGGGGAGAGACCCAGTACTTC.

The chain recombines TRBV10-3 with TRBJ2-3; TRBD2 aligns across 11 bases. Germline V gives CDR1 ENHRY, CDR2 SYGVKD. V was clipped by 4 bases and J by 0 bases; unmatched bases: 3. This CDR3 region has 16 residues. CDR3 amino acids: CAISVGLAASTDTQYF. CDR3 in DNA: TGTGCCATCAGTGTGGGACTAGCGGCAAGCACAGATACGCAGTATTTT.

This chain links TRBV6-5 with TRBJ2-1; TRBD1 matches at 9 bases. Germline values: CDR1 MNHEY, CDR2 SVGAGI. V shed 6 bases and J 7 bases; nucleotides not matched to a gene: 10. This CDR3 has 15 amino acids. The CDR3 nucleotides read TGTGCCAGCAGACCCGGGACAGGGTGGTTGAATGAGCAGTTCTTC. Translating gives CASRPGTGWLNEQFF.

The CDR3 here is CASSVGQNYGYTF. The CDR3 DNA follows: TGTGCCAGCAGCGTAGGGCAGAACTATGGCTACACCTTC. This chain joins TRBV9 and TRBJ1-2, with no clear D. Germline V CDR1 and CDR2: SGDLS, YYNGEE. The CDR3 covers 13 residues. Trimming took off 0 bases at V and 2 bases at J, with 5 bases between the two ends. Drawing the rest from reference TRBV9 and TRBJ1-2, the complete variable domain is DSGVTQTPKHLITATGQRVTLRCSPRSGDLSVYWYQQSLDQGLQFLIQYYNGEERAKGNILERFSAQQFPDLHSELNLSSLELGDSALYFCASSVGQNYGYTFGSGTRLTVV.

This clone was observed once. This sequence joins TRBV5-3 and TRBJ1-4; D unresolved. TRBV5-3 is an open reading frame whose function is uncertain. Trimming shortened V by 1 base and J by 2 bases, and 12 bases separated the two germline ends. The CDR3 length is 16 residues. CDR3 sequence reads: CARSLFSASTNEKLFF. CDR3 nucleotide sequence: TGTGCCAGAAGCTTGTTCAGTGCATCCACTAATGAAAAACTGTTTTTT.

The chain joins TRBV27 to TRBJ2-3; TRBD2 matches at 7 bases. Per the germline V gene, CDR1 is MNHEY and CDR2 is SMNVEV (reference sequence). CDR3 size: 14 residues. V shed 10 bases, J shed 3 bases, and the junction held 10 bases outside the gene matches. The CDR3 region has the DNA TGTGCCACAACCGGGGCAGCGGGAACAGATACGCAGTATTTT. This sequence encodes CATTGAAGTDTQYF.

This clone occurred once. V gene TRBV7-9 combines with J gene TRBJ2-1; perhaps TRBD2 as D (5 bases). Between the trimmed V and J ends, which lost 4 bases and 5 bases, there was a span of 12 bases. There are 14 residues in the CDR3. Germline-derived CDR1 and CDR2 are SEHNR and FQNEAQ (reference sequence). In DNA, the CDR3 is TGTGCCAGCAGCTCCCACGGGATCGACAATGAGCAGTTCTTC. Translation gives CASSSHGIDNEQFF.

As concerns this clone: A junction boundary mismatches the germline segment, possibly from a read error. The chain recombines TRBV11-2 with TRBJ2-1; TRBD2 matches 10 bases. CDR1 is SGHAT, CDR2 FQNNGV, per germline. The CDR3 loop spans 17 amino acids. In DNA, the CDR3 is TGTGCCAGCACCTTAAGCCTACTAGCGGGGCCTTACAATGAGCAGTTCTTC. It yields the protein CASTLSLLAGPYNEQFF.

The CDR3 region is CASSLVGGNEQFF. The CDR3, as DNA: TGTGCCAGCAGCTTAGTTGGGGGGAATGAGCAGTTCTTC. This chain links TRBV7-9 with TRBJ2-1, with a possible D match to TRBD2 (6 bases). Trimming stripped 1 base from V and 7 bases from J, with 8 bases between. This CDR3 region has 13 residues. Germline V gene lookup returns CDR1 SEHNR and CDR2 FQNEAQ (reference sequence).

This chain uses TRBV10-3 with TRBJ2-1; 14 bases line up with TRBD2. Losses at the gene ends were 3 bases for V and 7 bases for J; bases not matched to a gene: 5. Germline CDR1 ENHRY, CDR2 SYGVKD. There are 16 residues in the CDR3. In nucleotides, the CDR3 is TGTGCCATCAGTGACGGGACTAGCGGGAGTGGGAATGAGCAGTTCTTC. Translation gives CAISDGTSGSGNEQFF.

The CDR3 loop is CASSTSRRVNTEAFF. The CDR3, as DNA: TGTGCCAGTAGTACCTCCCGACGGGTAAACACTGAAGCTTTCTTT. V is TRBV19 and J is TRBJ1-1; unclear D gene. The CDR3 spans 15 residues. Germline loops: CDR1 LNHDA, CDR2 SQIVND (reference sequence). The V end lost 4 bases, the J end lost 2 bases, and 14 bases lay between the germline ends.

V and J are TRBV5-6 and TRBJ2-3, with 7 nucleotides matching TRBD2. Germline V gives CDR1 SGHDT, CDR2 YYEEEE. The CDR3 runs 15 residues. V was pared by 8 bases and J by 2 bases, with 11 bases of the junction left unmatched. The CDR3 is CASLLAGDLTDTQYF. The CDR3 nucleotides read TGTGCCAGTCTCCTGGCGGGGGATCTCACAGATACGCAGTATTTT.

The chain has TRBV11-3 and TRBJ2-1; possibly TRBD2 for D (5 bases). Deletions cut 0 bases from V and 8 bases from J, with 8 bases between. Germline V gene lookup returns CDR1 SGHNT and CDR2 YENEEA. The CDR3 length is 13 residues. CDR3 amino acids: CASSLEGRDEQFF. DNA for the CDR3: TGTGCCAGCAGCTTAGAAGGGAGAGATGAGCAGTTCTTC.

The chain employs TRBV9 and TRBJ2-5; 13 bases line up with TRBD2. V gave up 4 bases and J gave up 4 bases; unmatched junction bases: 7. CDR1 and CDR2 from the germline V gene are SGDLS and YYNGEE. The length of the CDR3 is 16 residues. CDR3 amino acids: CASSRTSGGQRETQYF. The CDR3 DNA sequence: TGTGCCAGCAGCAGGACTAGCGGGGGTCAAAGAGAGACCCAGTACTTC.

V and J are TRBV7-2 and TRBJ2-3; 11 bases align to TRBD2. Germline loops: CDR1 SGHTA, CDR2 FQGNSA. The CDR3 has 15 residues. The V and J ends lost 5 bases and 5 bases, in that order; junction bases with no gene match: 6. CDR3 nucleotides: TGTGCCAGCAGCCAAACCGGGACTAGCGGAGATACGCAGTATTTT. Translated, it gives CASSQTGTSGDTQYF.